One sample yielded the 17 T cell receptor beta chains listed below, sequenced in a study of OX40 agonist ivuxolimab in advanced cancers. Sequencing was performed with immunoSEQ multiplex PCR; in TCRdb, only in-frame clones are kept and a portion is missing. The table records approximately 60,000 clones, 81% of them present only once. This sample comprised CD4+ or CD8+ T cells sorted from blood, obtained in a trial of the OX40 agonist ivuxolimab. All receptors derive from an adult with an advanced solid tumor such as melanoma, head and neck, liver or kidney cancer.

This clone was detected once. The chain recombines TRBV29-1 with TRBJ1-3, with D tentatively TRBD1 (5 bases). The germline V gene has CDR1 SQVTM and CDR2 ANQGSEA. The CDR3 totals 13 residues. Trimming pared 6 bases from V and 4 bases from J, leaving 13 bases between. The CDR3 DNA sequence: TGCAGCGTCCGGGGCGCAGGGGGAAACACCATATATTTT. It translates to CSVRGAGGNTIYF.

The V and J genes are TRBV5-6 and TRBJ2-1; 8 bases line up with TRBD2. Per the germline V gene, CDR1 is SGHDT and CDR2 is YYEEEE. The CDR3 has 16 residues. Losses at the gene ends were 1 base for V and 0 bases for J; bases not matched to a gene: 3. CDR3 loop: CASSLIAGSSYNEQFF. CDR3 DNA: TGTGCCAGCAGCTTGATAGCGGGGTCCTCCTACAATGAGCAGTTCTTC.

CDR3 in amino acids: CASSSGTGVGQPQHF. CDR3 sequence (DNA): TGTGCCAGCAGCTCGGGGACAGGGGTGGGTCAGCCCCAGCATTTT. The chain employs TRBV5-6 and TRBJ1-5; 10 positions agree with TRBD1. Trimming took 3 bases from V and 6 from J; bases not matched to a gene: 6. Germline lookup yields CDR1 SGHDT and CDR2 YYEEEE. The CDR3 runs 15 residues.

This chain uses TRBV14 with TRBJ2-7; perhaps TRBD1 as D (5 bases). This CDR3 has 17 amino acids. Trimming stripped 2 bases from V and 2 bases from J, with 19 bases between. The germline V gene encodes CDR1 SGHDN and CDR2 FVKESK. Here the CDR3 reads CASSQRAADMHTYEQYF. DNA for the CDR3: TGTGCCAGCAGCCAAAGGGCCGCGGACATGCATACCTACGAGCAGTACTTC. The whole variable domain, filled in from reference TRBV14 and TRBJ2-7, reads EAGVTQFPSHSVIEKGQTVTLRCDPISGHDNLYWYRRVMGKEIKFLLHFVKESKQDESGMPNNRFLAERTGGTYSTLKVQPAELEDSGVYFCASSQRAADMHTYEQYFGPGTRLTVT.

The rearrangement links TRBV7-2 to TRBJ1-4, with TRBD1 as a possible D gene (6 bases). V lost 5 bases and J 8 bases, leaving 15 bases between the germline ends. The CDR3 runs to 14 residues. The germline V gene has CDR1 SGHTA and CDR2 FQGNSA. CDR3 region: CASSAWGAGEKLFF. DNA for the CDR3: TGTGCCAGCAGCGCCTGGGGGGCAGGGGAAAAACTGTTTTTT.

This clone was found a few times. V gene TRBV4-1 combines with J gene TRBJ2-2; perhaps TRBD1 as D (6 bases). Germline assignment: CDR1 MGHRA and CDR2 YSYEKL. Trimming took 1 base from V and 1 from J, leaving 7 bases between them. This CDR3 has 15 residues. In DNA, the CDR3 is TGCGCCAGCAGCCAAGGCAGGGGGAACACCGGGGAGCTGTTTTTT. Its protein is CASSQGRGNTGELFF.

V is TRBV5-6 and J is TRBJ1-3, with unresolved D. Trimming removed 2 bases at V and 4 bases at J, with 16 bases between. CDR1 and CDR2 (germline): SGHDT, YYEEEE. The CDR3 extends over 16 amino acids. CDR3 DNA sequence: TGTGCCAGCAGCTTCGATCGTCGTTTAGGAGGAAACACCATATATTTT. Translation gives CASSFDRRLGGNTIYF.

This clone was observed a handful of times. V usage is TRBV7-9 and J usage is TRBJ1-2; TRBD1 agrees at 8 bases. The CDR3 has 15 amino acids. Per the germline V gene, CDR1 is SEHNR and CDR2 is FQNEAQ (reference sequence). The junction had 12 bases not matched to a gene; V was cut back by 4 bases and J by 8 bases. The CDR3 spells CASSSFVWTGSGYTF. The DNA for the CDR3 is TGTGCCAGCAGCTCTTTCGTGTGGACAGGGAGCGGCTACACCTTC. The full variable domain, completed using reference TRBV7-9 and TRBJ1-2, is DTGVSQNPRHKITKRGQNVTFRCDPISEHNRLYWYRQTLGQGPEFLTYFQNEAQLEKSRLLSDRFSAERPKGSFSTLEIQRTEQGDSAMYLCASSSFVWTGSGYTFGSGTRLTVV.

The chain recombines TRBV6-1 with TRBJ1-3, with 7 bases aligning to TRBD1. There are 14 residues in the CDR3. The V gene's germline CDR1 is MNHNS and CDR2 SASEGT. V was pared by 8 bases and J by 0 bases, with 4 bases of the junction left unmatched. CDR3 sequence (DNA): TGTGCCAGCCGGGACAGCTACTCTGGAAACACCATATATTTT. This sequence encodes CASRDSYSGNTIYF.

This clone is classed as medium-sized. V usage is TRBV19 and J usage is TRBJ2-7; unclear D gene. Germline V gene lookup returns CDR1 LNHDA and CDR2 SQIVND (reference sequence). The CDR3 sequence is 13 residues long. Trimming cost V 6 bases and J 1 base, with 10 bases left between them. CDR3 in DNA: TGTGCCAGTAGCCCGACCGGATCCTACGAGCAGTACTTC. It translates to CASSPTGSYEQYF.

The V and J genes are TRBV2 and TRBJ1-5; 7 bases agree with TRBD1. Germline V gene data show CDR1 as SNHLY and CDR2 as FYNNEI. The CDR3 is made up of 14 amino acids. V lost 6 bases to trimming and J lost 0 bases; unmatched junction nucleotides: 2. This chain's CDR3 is CASRGTASNQPQHF. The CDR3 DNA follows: TGTGCCAGCAGGGGGACAGCTAGCAATCAGCCCCAGCATTTT.

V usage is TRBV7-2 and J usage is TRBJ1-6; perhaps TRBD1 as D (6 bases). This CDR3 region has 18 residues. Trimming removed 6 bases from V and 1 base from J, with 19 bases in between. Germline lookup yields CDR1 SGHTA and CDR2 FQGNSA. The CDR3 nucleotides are TGTGCCAGCAGATTACGGGGGGGCCCCCGGTCCTATAATTCACCCCTCCACTTT. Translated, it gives CASRLRGGPRSYNSPLHF. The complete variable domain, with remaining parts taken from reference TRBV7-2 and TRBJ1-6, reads GAGVSQSPSNKVTEKGKDVELRCDPISGHTALYWYRQSLGQGLEFLIYFQGNSAPDKSGLPSDRFSAERTGGSVSTLTIQRTQQEDSAVYLCASRLRGGPRSYNSPLHFGNGTRLTVT.

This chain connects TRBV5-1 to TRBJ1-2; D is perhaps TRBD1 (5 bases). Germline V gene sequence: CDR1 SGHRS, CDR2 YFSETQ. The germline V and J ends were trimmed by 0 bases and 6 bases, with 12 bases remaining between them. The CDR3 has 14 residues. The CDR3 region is CASSLGGPGDGYTF. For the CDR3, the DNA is TGCGCCAGCAGCTTGGGGGGACCGGGCGATGGCTACACCTTC.

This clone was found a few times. Here the CDR3 DNA reads TGTGCCAGCAGTGATAGGGGCAGGCGCCACGAGCAGTACTTC. Its protein product is CASSDRGRRHEQYF. The rearrangement uses TRBV6-1 and TRBJ2-7, with a possible D match to TRBD1 (5 bases). V dropped 3 bases and J dropped 5 bases, with 14 bases sitting between them. Germline CDR1 and CDR2: MNHNS and SASEGT. The CDR3 extends over 14 amino acids.

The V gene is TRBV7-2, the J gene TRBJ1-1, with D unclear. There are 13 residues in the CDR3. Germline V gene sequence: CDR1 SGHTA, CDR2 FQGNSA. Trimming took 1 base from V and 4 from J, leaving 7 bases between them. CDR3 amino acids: CASSLGQRTEAFF. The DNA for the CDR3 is TGTGCCAGCAGCTTAGGCCAGCGCACTGAAGCTTTCTTT.

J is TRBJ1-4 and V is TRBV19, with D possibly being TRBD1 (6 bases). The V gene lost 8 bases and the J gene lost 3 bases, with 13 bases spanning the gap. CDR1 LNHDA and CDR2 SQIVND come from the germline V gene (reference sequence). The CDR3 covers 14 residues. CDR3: CASRDRTSNEKLFF. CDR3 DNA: TGTGCCAGTCGAGACAGGACTTCTAATGAAAAACTGTTTTTT.

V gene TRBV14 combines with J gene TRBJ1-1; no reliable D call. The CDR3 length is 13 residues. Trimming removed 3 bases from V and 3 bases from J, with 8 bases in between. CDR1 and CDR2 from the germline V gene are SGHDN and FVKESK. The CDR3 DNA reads TGTGCCAGCAGCCAGTCTCTGTACACTGAAGCTTTCTTT. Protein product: CASSQSLYTEAFF.